This T cell receptor beta chain was obtained from a study of beta chain features in type 1 diabetes. As regards this clone: What it binds is not known.

General observations from the study: People with Type 1 diabetes carried modestly yet significantly shorter TCRB CDR3s in all four CD4+ subsets. cDNA-based reads could over-represent cells with high TCR expression.

Germline CDR1 and CDR2: SGHAT and FQNNGV. With V trimmed by 2 bases and J by 2 bases, 7 bases remained unmatched. This CDR3 region has 18 residues. Investigators reverse transcribed all isolated RNA, so they sequenced expressed TCRB transcripts. Only in-frame clones appear in the TCRdb table, and some are missing; sequencing was by immunoSEQ multiplex PCR. The table includes fewer than 300,000 clones, roughly 11% detected once. Sequencing was performed on naive CD4+ T cells from blood. This TCR derives from a man aged 25 to 45 with type 1 diabetes. This chain joins TRBV11-2 and TRBJ2-6, with 9 positions matching TRBD1. This chain's CDR3 is CASSLSGTGSAGANVLTF. DNA for the CDR3: TGTGCCAGCAGCTTATCAGGGACAGGGTCTGCTGGGGCCAACGTCCTGACTTTC.